The present T cell receptor beta chain was sequenced within a study of molecular identifiers for immune sequencing clone quantification. For naive CD8 T cells, sorting used the CD8+CD4-CCR7+CD45RA+ phenotype. Germline-derived CDR1 and CDR2 are MNHEY and SMNVEV (reference sequence). The CDR3 spans 18 residues. V lost 2 bases, J lost 4 bases, and 22 bases lay in between. This clonotype was observed at least ten times. TCRdb independently ran MiXCR on the PCR reads; one entry per CDR3 protein. The repertoire includes more than 50,000 distinct CDR3 sequences, over 15% of them detected once, and more than 1.4% sits in the top ten.

Sequencing used naive CD8+ T cells from blood, with Jurkat cell RNA spiked in. Regarding subset: FACS-sorted CD8+CD4-CCR7+CD45RA+ naive T cells. The chain carries TRBV27 and TRBJ2-3, with D tentatively TRBD2 (6 bases). The TCR originated in a human donor in good health. Some libraries in this study had Jurkat cell RNA spiked in. The CDR3 sequence: CASSLNAPDYTRADTQYF. As DNA, the CDR3 is TGTGCCAGCAGTTTAAATGCCCCGGACTATACCCGGGCAGATACGCAGTATTTT.